This T cell receptor beta chain comes out of a study of response to subunit inactivated influenza vaccine. Study-wide results and caveats: Every seasonal influenza vaccination brings in few new T cells, the authors suggested.

The CDR3 consists of 15 residues. With 5 bases clipped from V and 4 bases from J, the junction kept 9 bases outside the gene matches. From germline, CDR1 is MGHRA and CDR2 YSYEKL. Regarding this clonotype: Antigen unknown.

A single record per CDR3 protein comes from TCRdb applying MiXCR to the RT-PCR reads. The sample records about 700,000 distinct CDR3 sequences, approximately 15% being singletons. This clonotype was obtained from a man aged 45 to 65 who received an inactivated influenza vaccine. The chain couples TRBV4-1 to TRBJ2-5; 8 nucleotides align to TRBD2. Sequencing was performed on PBMCs from blood, taken 14 days before vaccination. The CDR3 reads CASSTSGTSGETQYF. The CDR3 coding sequence is TGCGCCAGCAGCACTTCCGGGACTAGTGGAGAGACCCAGTACTTC.